The 28 T cell receptor beta chains reported below all come from one sample, sequenced in a study of cytomegalovirus exposure and HLA in healthy donors. PCR used 60 Vbeta primers and 13 Jbeta primers. Clones were read by immunoSEQ multiplex PCR, and TCRdb kept only the in-frame ones, dropping some. In the table there are some 200,000 clones, roughly 90% of which are singletons. Material: PBMCs. Receptors were obtained from a woman between 18 and 29 years old in good health and CMV-seronegative.

The chain carries TRBV30 and TRBJ2-7; possibly TRBD1 for D (5 bases). The CDR3 runs to 14 residues. V was pared by 4 bases and J by 0 bases, with 13 bases between. Germline CDR1 is GTSNPN and CDR2 is SVGIG (reference sequence). The CDR3 nucleotides read TGTGCCTGGACCCGCAGGGTGAGCTCCTACGAGCAGTACTTC. This gives the protein CAWTRRVSSYEQYF.

The rearrangement joins TRBV6-5 to TRBJ1-1, with no clear D. The CDR3 is 16 residues long. Trimming took 2 bases from V and 3 from J, leaving 16 bases between them. In germline, CDR1 is MNHEY, CDR2 SVGAGI. The CDR3 DNA sequence: TGTGCCAGCAGTTACGATCTGGCGGGCACCTACACTGAAGCTTTCTTT. This encodes CASSYDLAGTYTEAFF.

This clone was detected once. One end of the junction is discordant with germline, which a read error may explain. The chain joins TRBV5-4 to TRBJ1-6, with 7 bases fitting TRBD1. Germline V CDR1 and CDR2: SGHNT, YYREEE (reference sequence). The CDR3 sequence is 17 residues long. Here the CDR3 DNA reads TGTGCCAGCCCTTTTACTCCACAGGGGTTATATAGTTCACCCCTCCACTTT. Protein product: CASPFTPQGLYSSPLHF. Full variable domain (outside the CDR3, taken from reference TRBV5-4 and TRBJ1-6): ETGVTQSPTHLIKTRGQQVTLRCSSQSGHNTVSWYQQALGQGPQFIFQYYREEENGRGNFPPRFSGLQFPNYSSELNVNALELDDSALYLCASPFTPQGLYSSPLHFGNGTRLTVT.

The genes are TRBV30 and TRBJ2-1; 15 bases are a match to TRBD2. CDR1 is GTSNPN, CDR2 SVGIG, per germline (reference sequence). Trimming at V came to 4 bases and at J to 6 bases, leaving 1 base not matched to a gene. There are 14 residues in the CDR3. CDR3 in amino acids: CAWKGLAGGNEQFF. CDR3 in DNA: TGTGCCTGGAAGGGACTAGCGGGAGGCAATGAGCAGTTCTTC.

J is TRBJ1-6 and V is TRBV27; D gene uncertain. Germline V gene sequence: CDR1 MNHEY, CDR2 SMNVEV (reference sequence). The CDR3 extends over 15 amino acids. Trimming took 3 bases from V and 0 from J, leaving 6 bases between them. The CDR3 bases are TGTGCCAGCAGTTTGGCCAGCTCCTATAATTCACCCCTCCACTTT. This encodes CASSLASSYNSPLHF.

Sample share makes this clone medium-sized (0.01 to 0.1%). The V gene is TRBV19, the J gene TRBJ2-2; D may be TRBD1 (6 bases). Germline V CDR1 and CDR2: LNHDA, SQIVND (reference sequence). The CDR3 loop spans 14 amino acids. Trimming took off 6 bases at V and 0 bases at J, with 8 bases between the two ends. The CDR3 DNA sequence: TGTGCCAGTAGGGACAGAACGAACACCGGGGAGCTGTTTTTT. It is translated as CASRDRTNTGELFF.

This chain connects TRBV10-2 to TRBJ2-1, with TRBD2 identical over 14 bases. Germline CDR1 reads WSHSY; CDR2 reads SAAADI. V trimming: 6 bases; J trimming: 3 bases; junction bases outside the gene matches: 4. The CDR3 extends over 16 amino acids. The CDR3 DNA reads as TGCGCCAGCAGCCCCGGACTAGCGGGAGGCTACAATGAGCAGTTCTTC. Protein: CASSPGLAGGYNEQFF.

The sample holds a few counts of this clone. J is TRBJ2-7 and V is TRBV5-8; D possibly corresponds to TRBD2 (5 bases). The CDR3 covers 15 residues. From germline, CDR1 is SGHTS and CDR2 YDEGEE. The germline V and J ends were trimmed by 4 bases and 0 bases, with 14 bases remaining between them. The CDR3 protein is CASSPLGSASYEQYF. CDR3 sequence (DNA): TGTGCCAGCAGCCCACTGGGTAGCGCCTCCTACGAGCAGTACTTC.

This CDR3 reads CASRTIRGRNHNEQFF. CDR3 sequence (DNA): TGTGCCAGCAGGACCATTCGAGGCCGCAATCACAATGAGCAGTTCTTC. This chain joins TRBV2 and TRBJ2-1; D is unclear. The CDR3 totals 16 residues. Germline V gene data show CDR1 as SNHLY and CDR2 as FYNNEI. Trimming stripped 6 bases from V and 5 bases from J, with 20 bases between.

The chain couples TRBV7-2 to TRBJ2-7, with a tentative D call TRBD1 (5 bases). Germline V gene lookup returns CDR1 SGHTA and CDR2 FQGNSA. V lost 4 bases, J lost 5 bases, and 12 bases lay in between. The CDR3 has 13 residues. This chain's CDR3 is CASSYHQDNEQYF. CDR3 DNA: TGTGCCAGCAGCTACCACCAGGACAACGAGCAGTACTTC.

The rearrangement joins TRBV6-1 to TRBJ2-5; 14 nucleotides line up with TRBD2. Judging by the DNA end, TRBJ2-7 fits better; the J call may be wrong. The CDR3 loop spans 18 amino acids. Germline V gene sequence: CDR1 MNHNS, CDR2 SASEGT. CDR3 in DNA: TGTGCCAGCAGTGAATTTGGGGCGACTAGCGGGAGGGGCCACGAGCAGTACTTC. Protein: CASSEFGATSGRGHEQYF.

The chain couples TRBV19 to TRBJ2-6; 9 nucleotides agree with TRBD1. The CDR3 covers 16 residues. CDR1 is LNHDA and CDR2 is SQIVND in the germline V gene (reference sequence). V was pared by 6 bases and J by 0 bases, with 3 bases of the junction left unmatched. CDR3 amino acids: CASRTGGSSGANVLTF. The CDR3 region has the DNA TGTGCCAGTAGGACAGGGGGAAGCTCTGGGGCCAACGTCCTGACTTTC.

V gene TRBV6-6 combines with J gene TRBJ1-3; a weak D match, TRBD1 (5 bases). Trimming left V 5 bases short and J 5 bases short, with 13 bases between. CDR3 size: 14 residues. CDR1 is MNHNY, CDR2 SVGAGI, per germline (reference sequence). CDR3 coding DNA: TGTGCCAGCAGTGCCACAGGTGCTCGAAACACCATATATTTT. Protein product: CASSATGARNTIYF.

The J gene is TRBJ1-2, the V gene TRBV7-8; 11 nucleotides match TRBD1. The germline gives CDR1 SGHVS, CDR2 FQNEAQ. J gave up 14 bases and V 2 bases, and 7 bases lay outside the gene matches. CDR3 size: 13 residues. CDR3 nucleotides: TGTGCCAGCAGCTTACGGGGACAGGGGGAAAGTACCTTC. It codes for CASSLRGQGESTF.

The gene calls are TRBV9 and TRBJ2-3; D gene unclear. The CDR3 is 14 amino acids. Germline CDR1 is SGDLS and CDR2 is YYNGEE. Trimming removed 0 bases at V and 2 bases at J, with 7 bases between. CDR3 nucleotide sequence: TGTGCCAGCAGCGTAGCGCAGTCCACAGATACGCAGTATTTT. It codes for CASSVAQSTDTQYF.

This chain uses TRBV7-6 with TRBJ2-5, with no clear D. Germline V gene lookup returns CDR1 SGHVS and CDR2 FNYEAQ. This CDR3 spans 14 amino acids. The V end lost 2 bases, the J end lost 2 bases, and 9 bases lay between the germline ends. The CDR3 bases are TGTGCCAGCAGCTTAATCGCGACTCAAGAGACCCAGTACTTC. This encodes CASSLIATQETQYF.

This clone was seen a single time. V is TRBV7-9 and J is TRBJ1-5, with 7 nucleotides matching TRBD1. Germline lookup yields CDR1 SEHNR and CDR2 FQNEAQ (reference sequence). The V gene end was trimmed by 5 bases and the J gene end by 2 bases; junction bases not matched to a gene: 12. The CDR3 has 17 residues. The CDR3 nucleotides read TGTGCCAGCAGCGCGTCACCCTTTGACAGGGGCAATCAGCCCCAGCATTTT. Protein: CASSASPFDRGNQPQHF. Together with reference TRBV7-9 and TRBJ1-5, the CDR3 gives the full variable domain: DTGVSQNPRHKITKRGQNVTFRCDPISEHNRLYWYRQTLGQGPEFLTYFQNEAQLEKSRLLSDRFSAERPKGSFSTLEIQRTEQGDSAMYLCASSASPFDRGNQPQHFGDGTRLSIL.

The chain recombines TRBV6-5 with TRBJ2-7, with a tentative D call TRBD1 (6 bases). V gave up 4 bases and J gave up 3 bases, with 13 bases separating them. The CDR3 runs 14 residues. Germline loops: CDR1 MNHEY, CDR2 SVGAGI. The CDR3 here is CASSSRTVHYEQYF. The CDR3 DNA follows: TGTGCCAGCAGTTCCCGGACAGTTCACTACGAGCAGTACTTC.

This chain joins TRBV9 and TRBJ2-5; the match to TRBD2 covers 8 bases. This CDR3 has 14 amino acids. V shed 1 base, J shed 6 bases, and the junction held 5 bases outside the gene matches. Per the germline V gene, CDR1 is SGDLS and CDR2 is YYNGEE. The CDR3 bases are TGTGCCAGCAGCGTAACGGGACTAGGTCAGACCCAGTACTTC. This translates into CASSVTGLGQTQYF. The whole variable domain, filled in from reference TRBV9 and TRBJ2-5, reads DSGVTQTPKHLITATGQRVTLRCSPRSGDLSVYWYQQSLDQGLQFLIQYYNGEERAKGNILERFSAQQFPDLHSELNLSSLELGDSALYFCASSVTGLGQTQYFGPGTRLLVL.

This chain joins TRBV4-1 and TRBJ2-2; 11 nucleotides match TRBD2. This CDR3 comprises 15 residues. After removal of 4 bases from V and 3 bases from J, the junction contained 1 base not matched to a gene. From germline, CDR1 is MGHRA and CDR2 YSYEKL. The CDR3 reads CASSLLAGDTGELFF. CDR3 DNA sequence: TGCGCCAGCAGCCTACTAGCGGGAGACACCGGGGAGCTGTTTTTT.

As regards this clone: At one end the junction does not follow the germline gene, possibly because of a read error. The rearrangement joins TRBV28 to TRBJ2-7; TRBD1 agrees at 8 bases. This CDR3 has 13 residues. Germline loops: CDR1 MDHEN, CDR2 SYDVKM. The CDR3 sequence: CASSLEDRARQDF. CDR3 DNA sequence: TGTGCCAGCAGTTTAGAGGACAGGGCCCGGCAGGACTTC.

The rearrangement uses TRBV4-3 and TRBJ1-4; D gene unclear. This CDR3 is 16 amino acids long. V was trimmed by 0 bases and J by 7 bases, leaving 15 bases between them. Germline assignment: CDR1 LGHNA and CDR2 YSLEER. The CDR3 here is CASSQDSSTRSEKLFF. CDR3 DNA sequence: TGCGCCAGCAGCCAAGATAGCAGTACGAGGTCTGAAAAACTGTTTTTT.

The genes are TRBV27 and TRBJ2-5, with 11 bases fitting TRBD1. The J call may be incorrect, as the DNA end agrees better with TRBJ2-7. CDR1 MNHEY and CDR2 SMNVEV come from the germline V gene (reference sequence). There are 17 residues in the CDR3. The CDR3 coding sequence is TGTGCCAGCAGTTTATCTTGGCCGGGACAGGGGGCCTACGAGCAGTACTTC. Translation: CASSLSWPGQGAYEQYF.

Comments on this clone: Other DNA variants within this sample encode the same CDR3. The genes are TRBV4-1 and TRBJ1-1, with no clear D. The germline gives CDR1 MGHRA, CDR2 YSYEKL. The CDR3 is 14 amino acids. The V end lost 1 base, the J end lost 2 bases, and 8 bases lay between the germline ends. The CDR3 DNA is TGCGCCAGCAGCCAAGTTGACACAAACACTGAAGCTTTCTTT. It is translated as CASSQVDTNTEAFF.

The rearrangement joins TRBV2 to TRBJ2-2, with a tentative D call TRBD1 (6 bases). Trimming stripped 5 bases from V and 1 base from J, with 11 bases between. This CDR3 region has 15 residues. The germline gives CDR1 SNHLY, CDR2 FYNNEI. The CDR3 DNA is TGTGCCAGCAGTTATACAGGGATGAACACCGGGGAGCTGTTTTTT. The encoded protein is CASSYTGMNTGELFF.

The chain links TRBV27 to TRBJ2-3; D gene ambiguous. The germline CDR1 and CDR2 sequences are MNHEY and SMNVEV (reference sequence). V was clipped by 3 bases and J by 3 bases, with 16 bases between them. The CDR3 has 16 amino acids. The chain's CDR3 is CASSFIGSLRTDTQYF. CDR3 nucleotide sequence: TGTGCCAGCAGTTTCATTGGTTCCCTACGTACAGATACGCAGTATTTT.

V is TRBV9 and J is TRBJ1-3, with no clear D. This CDR3 has 15 residues. The germline CDR1 and CDR2 sequences are SGDLS and YYNGEE. Trimming removed 0 bases at V and 3 bases at J, with 10 bases between. This CDR3 reads CASSVGEGVGNTIYF. In nucleotides, the CDR3 is TGTGCCAGCAGCGTAGGTGAGGGTGTTGGAAACACCATATATTTT.

The V and J genes are TRBV10-2 and TRBJ1-3; D not resolved. Trimming removed 7 bases from V and 2 bases from J, with 12 bases in between. The CDR3 is made up of 14 amino acids. Germline lookup yields CDR1 WSHSY and CDR2 SAAADI. The CDR3 nucleotides are TGCGCCAGCAAGCCCCCCGGGACTGGAAACACCATATATTTT. The encoded protein is CASKPPGTGNTIYF.